These 13 T cell receptor beta chains originate from one sample sequenced in a study of cytomegalovirus exposure and HLA in healthy donors. Assay used: immunoSEQ multiplex PCR; TCRdb lists only in-frame clones, some missing. The sample has roughly 130,000 clones; 70% to 90% are singletons. The sequencing sample was made of PBMCs. These receptors came from a man between 18 and 35 years old in good health and CMV-seronegative.

The chain recombines TRBV28 with TRBJ1-3; maybe TRBD1 (6 bases). Trimming cost V 8 bases and J 2 bases, with 13 bases left between them. The CDR3 length is 14 residues. Germline V gene sequence: CDR1 MDHEN, CDR2 SYDVKM. The chain's CDR3 is CASGRGGPGNTIYF. The DNA for the CDR3 is TGTGCCAGCGGGAGGGGGGGCCCTGGAAACACCATATATTTT.

The gene calls are TRBV6-6 and TRBJ2-7; 7 bases map to TRBD1. This CDR3 region has 14 residues. Germline V gene data show CDR1 as MNHNY and CDR2 as SVGAGI (reference sequence). V gave up 7 bases and J gave up 4 bases; unmatched junction bases: 10. CDR3 residues: CASKGTGAEYEQYF. In DNA form, the CDR3 reads TGTGCCAGCAAGGGAACAGGGGCGGAGTACGAGCAGTACTTC.

This clone was recorded only once. The chain has TRBV19 and TRBJ1-5; tentative D call: TRBD1 (5 bases). V was shortened by 9 bases and J by 0 bases, with 15 bases between the two germline ends. Per germline, CDR1 LNHDA and CDR2 SQIVND (reference sequence). The CDR3 sequence is 15 residues long. The CDR3 sequence is CASTPSGDSNQPQHF. DNA of the CDR3: TGTGCCAGCACCCCCTCGGGGGATAGCAATCAGCCCCAGCATTTT.

J is TRBJ2-3 and V is TRBV25-1; 8 bases fit TRBD1. Per germline, CDR1 MGHDK and CDR2 SYGVNS. The CDR3 extends over 16 amino acids. The J segment lost 6 bases and the V segment lost 4 bases, leaving 12 bases of the junction unmatched. The CDR3 is CASSGRTGSTRDTQYF. The CDR3, as DNA: TGTGCCAGCAGTGGTCGGACAGGGTCTACGAGGGATACGCAGTATTTT. The full variable domain, rest sourced from reference TRBV25-1 and TRBJ2-3, is EADIYQTPRYLVIGTGKKITLECSQTMGHDKMYWYQQDPGMELHLIHYSYGVNSTEKGDLSSESTVSRIRTEHFPLTLESARPSHTSQYLCASSGRTGSTRDTQYFGPGTRLTVL.

The rearrangement links TRBV4-3 to TRBJ2-6, with D unresolved. The V gene lost 1 base and the J gene lost 1 base, with 5 bases spanning the gap. The CDR3 covers 15 residues. Germline values: CDR1 LGHNA, CDR2 YSLEER. CDR3 nucleotides: TGCGCCAGCAGCCAAGTCTTGTCTGGGGCCAACGTCCTGACTTTC. Residues: CASSQVLSGANVLTF.

V and J are TRBV2 and TRBJ1-1, with D possibly matching TRBD1 (5 bases). Per germline, CDR1 SNHLY and CDR2 FYNNEI. With 6 bases removed from V and 5 bases from J, the gap between germline ends came to 13 bases. The CDR3 is 13 amino acids. The CDR3 sequence is CASRGEVGTEAFF. As DNA, the CDR3 is TGTGCCAGCAGGGGGGAGGTCGGGACTGAAGCTTTCTTT. Full variable domain (outside the CDR3, taken from reference TRBV2 and TRBJ1-1): EPEVTQTPSHQVTQMGQEVILRCVPISNHLYFYWYRQILGQKVEFLVSFYNNEISEKSEIFDDQFSVERPDGSNFTLKIRSTKLEDSAMYFCASRGEVGTEAFFGQGTRLTVV.

This clone was counted a single time. This chain uses TRBV2 with TRBJ1-3, with 10 bases that match TRBD1. This CDR3 comprises 18 residues. The trim removed 5 bases at V and 4 bases at J, leaving 14 bases unmatched. Germline assignment: CDR1 SNHLY and CDR2 FYNNEI. CDR3 amino acids: CASSITGTGEIGGNTIYF. DNA of the CDR3: TGTGCCAGCAGTATAACCGGGACAGGGGAAATTGGCGGAAACACCATATATTTT. The complete variable domain, with remaining parts taken from reference TRBV2 and TRBJ1-3, reads EPEVTQTPSHQVTQMGQEVILRCVPISNHLYFYWYRQILGQKVEFLVSFYNNEISEKSEIFDDQFSVERPDGSNFTLKIRSTKLEDSAMYFCASSITGTGEIGGNTIYFGEGSWLTVV.

This chain uses TRBV25-1 with TRBJ1-3; D unresolved. The CDR3 runs to 12 residues. Trimming removed 7 bases at V and 1 base at J, with 5 bases between. Germline V gene data show CDR1 as MGHDK and CDR2 as SYGVNS. The CDR3 region is CASKASGNTIYF. CDR3 sequence (DNA): TGTGCCAGCAAAGCTTCTGGAAACACCATATATTTT. Complete variable domain (other parts from reference TRBV25-1 and TRBJ1-3): EADIYQTPRYLVIGTGKKITLECSQTMGHDKMYWYQQDPGMELHLIHYSYGVNSTEKGDLSSESTVSRIRTEHFPLTLESARPSHTSQYLCASKASGNTIYFGEGSWLTVV.

The J gene is TRBJ1-5, the V gene TRBV29-1; D gene uncertain. Germline V lookup: CDR1 SQVTM, CDR2 ANQGSEA. The CDR3 has 15 amino acids. Between the trimmed V and J ends, which lost 7 bases and 1 base, there was a span of 17 bases. CDR3 protein: CSAPWGGLSNQPQHF. Written as DNA, the CDR3 is TGCAGCGCCCCTTGGGGAGGGCTCAGCAATCAGCCCCAGCATTTT.

The V call is TRBV11-2, the J call TRBJ2-7, with 8 bases matching TRBD1. CDR1 and CDR2 (germline): SGHAT, FQNNGV. V was pared by 4 bases and J by 2 bases, with 10 bases of the junction left unmatched. CDR3 length: 16 residues. CDR3 nucleotide sequence: TGTGCCAGCAGCTATGAGCCGGGACAGGACGCCTACGAGCAGTACTTC. This gives the protein CASSYEPGQDAYEQYF.

The chain recombines TRBV5-8 with TRBJ2-5; 8 positions agree with TRBD2. The CDR3 extends over 15 amino acids. Unmatched junction bases numbered 2, after V lost 0 bases and J lost 1 base. Per germline, CDR1 SGHTS and CDR2 YDEGEE. The CDR3 loop is CASSLAGGLQETQYF. Written as DNA, the CDR3 is TGTGCCAGCAGCTTGGCGGGGGGGCTCCAAGAGACCCAGTACTTC.

CDR3 amino acids: CASSLEYRDTEAFF. CDR3 sequence (DNA): TGTGCCAGCAGCTTAGAGTACCGGGACACTGAAGCTTTCTTT. V is TRBV7-9 and J is TRBJ1-1; D is unresolved. This CDR3 is 14 amino acids long. Trimming took off 1 base at V and 3 bases at J, with 9 bases between the two ends. Per the germline V gene, CDR1 is SEHNR and CDR2 is FQNEAQ (reference sequence).

The chain combines TRBV5-1 with TRBJ2-5, with a possible D match to TRBD1 (5 bases). V was clipped by 5 bases and J by 5 bases, with 16 bases between them. This CDR3 spans 14 amino acids. Looked up from germline, CDR1 is SGHRS and CDR2 is YFSETQ. CDR3 in DNA: TGCGCCAGCAGGCAGGGCCCAGTCGGGGAGACCCAGTACTTC. It specifies CASRQGPVGETQYF.